The next 11 T cell receptor beta chains were all read from a single sample in a study of radiation and T cells in renal cell carcinoma. Sequencing was performed with immunoSEQ multiplex PCR; in TCRdb, only in-frame clones are kept and a portion is missing. This table holds some 130,000 clones, 75% to 90% found once. The sample's time point: blood 2 weeks post-SBRT. Treatment defined: 15 Gy SBRT to primary tumor, nephrectomy 4 weeks later. The sample here was blood, taken from a patient whose treatment included radiotherapy and nephrectomy. Every receptor here comes from a woman aged 55-75 years with renal cell carcinoma.

This clone was counted only a few times. The J gene is TRBJ1-1, the V gene TRBV6-5; D remains ambiguous. Germline V gene data show CDR1 as MNHEY and CDR2 as SVGAGI. V dropped 5 bases and J dropped 0 bases, with 4 bases sitting between them. CDR3 length: 12 amino acids. The CDR3 here is CASSKVNTEAFF. In DNA form, the CDR3 reads TGTGCCAGCAGTAAAGTGAACACTGAAGCTTTCTTT.

The V and J genes are TRBV7-3 and TRBJ2-6; D remains ambiguous. The V gene's germline CDR1 is SGHTA and CDR2 FQGTGA. Trimming removed 4 bases at V and 0 bases at J, with 1 base between. CDR3 size: 13 residues. The CDR3 loop reads CASSYSGANVLTF. In DNA, the CDR3 is TGTGCCAGCAGCTACTCTGGGGCCAACGTCCTGACTTTC.

This clone occurred a few times. The rearrangement uses TRBV6-1 and TRBJ2-7; 9 nucleotides agree with TRBD1. The germline V gene has CDR1 MNHNS and CDR2 SASEGT. The CDR3 covers 14 residues. Unmatched junction bases numbered 5, after V lost 5 bases and J lost 3 bases. CDR3 sequence reads: CASSRTGENYEQYF. The CDR3 region has the DNA TGTGCCAGCAGTCGGACAGGGGAAAACTACGAGCAGTACTTC.

The V and J genes are TRBV7-9 and TRBJ2-7; D not certain. This CDR3 spans 13 amino acids. CDR1 is SEHNR, CDR2 FQNEAQ, per germline (reference sequence). Trimming took 5 bases from V and 4 from J, leaving 12 bases between them. In nucleotides, the CDR3 is TGTGCCAGCAGCCCAAGGTCCGGTTACGAGCAGTACTTC. Protein product: CASSPRSGYEQYF.

The table lists this clone with a few counts. The V call is TRBV7-3, the J call TRBJ1-5, with D unresolved. The CDR3 loop spans 12 amino acids. Trimming took off 3 bases at V and 9 bases at J, with 9 bases between the two ends. Per germline, CDR1 SGHTA and CDR2 FQGTGA. CDR3 sequence (DNA): TGTGCCAGCAGCTTCGGAGGGTCGCCCCAGCATTTT. The encoded protein is CASSFGGSPQHF.

V usage is TRBV4-1 and J usage is TRBJ2-7; no clear D. V lost 3 bases, J lost 6 bases, and 15 bases lay in between. The CDR3 covers 14 residues. The germline V gene encodes CDR1 MGHRA and CDR2 YSYEKL. The DNA of the CDR3 is TGCGCCAGCAGCCAGCCTGGGGTAGGTGTCGAGCAGTACTTC. Its protein is CASSQPGVGVEQYF.

This clone was found a few times. The chain uses TRBV28 and TRBJ1-2; D unclear. Trimming removed 6 bases from V and 0 bases from J, with 20 bases in between. Per the germline V gene, CDR1 is MDHEN and CDR2 is SYDVKM. The CDR3 consists of 17 residues. CDR3 amino acids: CASSILGEKGPNYGYTF. The CDR3 DNA is TGTGCCAGCAGCATACTTGGGGAAAAGGGCCCTAACTATGGCTACACCTTC.

This clone was seen more than once but under ten times. This chain joins TRBV30 and TRBJ2-1; 7 bases fit TRBD2. J was trimmed by 0 bases and V by 0 bases; bases with no gene match: 5. Looked up from germline, CDR1 is GTSNPN and CDR2 is SVGIG (reference sequence). The CDR3 runs 16 residues. CDR3 sequence reads: CAWSVRRGSSYNEQFF. CDR3 in DNA: TGTGCCTGGAGTGTACGGCGGGGGAGCTCCTACAATGAGCAGTTCTTC.

This chain joins TRBV7-3 and TRBJ2-3, with TRBD2 matching 7 bases. The germline CDR1 and CDR2 sequences are SGHTA and FQGTGA. V was pared by 5 bases and J by 1 base, with 6 bases of the junction left unmatched. The CDR3 has 15 amino acids. The CDR3 reads CASSPSSGRTDTQYF. Written as DNA, the CDR3 is TGTGCCAGCAGCCCATCTAGCGGACGCACAGATACGCAGTATTTT.

This clone was counted once. V is TRBV16 and J is TRBJ1-2; the match to TRBD1 covers 7 bases. CDR3 length: 13 residues. V was pared by 3 bases and J by 10 bases, with 8 bases of the junction left unmatched. Germline-derived CDR1 and CDR2 are KGHSY and FQNENV. The DNA of the CDR3 is TGTGCCAGCAGCCAGTCCGGCAGGGGGAACTACACCTTC. This codes for CASSQSGRGNYTF.

The chain links TRBV6-6 to TRBJ2-1, with D unclear. Per the germline V gene, CDR1 is MNHNY and CDR2 is SVGAGI (reference sequence). V lost 0 bases, J lost 8 bases, and 8 bases lay in between. The CDR3 is made up of 13 amino acids. CDR3 protein: CASSYSRGYEQFF. For the CDR3, the DNA is TGTGCCAGCAGTTACTCGCGAGGTTATGAGCAGTTCTTC.